The clone carrying this T cell receptor (beta chain) was recorded at least ten times. Its matching antigen is unknown. The entry originates in a study of regulatory T cells in long-lasting Graves disease. Study results and caveats: Patients whose Graves' disease persisted exhibited lower TCR diversity than those newly diagnosed. Persistent disease preferred TRBV28, TRBJ1-2 and TRBJ2-5. Persistent patients shared 2,500 to 3,000 public clonotypes among themselves. Newly diagnosed patients shared fewer, at about a thousand.

This sample's time point: newly diagnosed GD, antithyroid drugs for less than 3 months. The TCR library used RNA extracted from PBMCs. Construction of TCR beta libraries relied on iRepertoire HTBI primers and on Arm-PCR targeting CDR3 regions. TCRdb re-called the multiplex PCR reads with MiXCR, one entry per CDR3 protein. The sample carries some 250,000 distinct CDR3 sequences, 15% to 20% recorded once. Deletions cut 1 base from V and 2 bases from J, with 8 bases between. The CDR3 is made up of 15 amino acids. In germline, CDR1 is LNHDA, CDR2 SQIVND (reference sequence). The chain combines TRBV19 with TRBJ1-4, with unresolved D. The sequences come from peripheral blood mononuclear cells (PBMCs), collected at new diagnosis, from a patient treated with antithyroid drugs. The receptor's source is a female donor with Graves disease. The CDR3 region has the DNA TGTGCCAGTAGTATAGTTGAGGTGACTAATGAAAAACTGTTTTTT. It codes for CASSIVEVTNEKLFF.